This T cell receptor (beta chain) was obtained from a study of T cell repertoires in cytomegalovirus infection. Looking at the study overall: Newly reported HLA-C-restricted and thoroughly characterized HLA-B-restricted CMV epitopes were employed. The public TCR beta signatures pointed to both CMV infection and matching HLA type.

MiXCR, applied by TCRdb to the reads, yields one record per CDR3 protein. Of some 920,000 distinct CDR3 sequences listed, around 29% were seen once; the top ten hold around an eighth. The CDR3 sequence is 14 residues long. The germline V and J ends were trimmed by 2 bases and 4 bases, with 11 bases remaining between them. CDR1 and CDR2 (germline): MNHEY, SMNVEV (reference sequence). Remarks on this clonotype: The antigen is not known.

This TCR derives from a human donor in good health (CMV status not recorded). Some clones in this sample may be carry-over from other donors' samples. This specimen consisted of cultured CD8+ T cells from PBMCs, obtained from culture after CMV antigen stimulation. The chain carries TRBV27 and TRBJ1-2; TRBD1 might be the D (5 bases). CDR3 in amino acids: CASSLEGIGYGYTF. The DNA for the CDR3 is TGTGCCAGCAGTTTAGAGGGGATCGGCTATGGCTACACCTTC.